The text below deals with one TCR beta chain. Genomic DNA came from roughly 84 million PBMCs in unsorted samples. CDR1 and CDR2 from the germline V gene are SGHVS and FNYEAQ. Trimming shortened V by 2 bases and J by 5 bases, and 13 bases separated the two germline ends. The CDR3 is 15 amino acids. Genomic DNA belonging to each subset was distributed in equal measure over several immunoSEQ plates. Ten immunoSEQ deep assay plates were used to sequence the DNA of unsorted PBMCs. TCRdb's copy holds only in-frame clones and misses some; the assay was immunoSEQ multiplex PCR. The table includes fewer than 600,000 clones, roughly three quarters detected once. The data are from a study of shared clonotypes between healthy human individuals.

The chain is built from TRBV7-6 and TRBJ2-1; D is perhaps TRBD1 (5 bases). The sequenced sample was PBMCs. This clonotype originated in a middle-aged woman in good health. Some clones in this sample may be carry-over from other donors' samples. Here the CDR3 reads CASSLWGQGHNEQFF. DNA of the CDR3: TGTGCCAGCAGCTTATGGGGCCAGGGCCACAATGAGCAGTTCTTC.